This T cell receptor beta chain was obtained from a study of blood T cells in healthy people across ages. It was with a sample-barcoded 5' primer and a J-beta primer mix that a second PCR of about 7 to 12 cycles was run. Each CDR3 protein gets one entry after TCRdb re-called the 5' RACE reads with MiXCR. The table includes about 900,000 distinct CDR3 sequences, around 48% detected once. There are 15 residues in the CDR3. Germline assignment: CDR1 SGHTA and CDR2 FQGTGA. This clonotype showed up many times. A junction end diverges from the germline sequence, so it may reflect a read error. This sequence joins TRBV7-3 and TRBJ2-3; a possible D gene is TRBD2 (6 bases). Material for sequencing was blood. This receptor was identified in a young man in good health. DNA for the CDR3: TGTGCTAGCAGCTTAGGGCTAGCGAGCACAGATACGCAGTATTTT. This gives the protein CASSLGLASTDTQYF.